This note documents a single T cell receptor (beta chain) sequence. Other DNA variants within this sample encode the same CDR3. As processed by the authors: Counts of nucleated cells, estimated from reference gene primer amplification, were obtained. Produced via immunoSEQ multiplex PCR; TCRdb's table is partial and in-frame only. V, J and clone size reflect that table, while D and trimming were determined from the DNA. The sample contains about 110,000 clones, approximately 83% of which appear only once. The sample originates from a study of blood T cell repertoires in COVID-19. Overall study: Some COVID-19 samples were acute and others convalescent; all came from the United States, Italy and Spain. From T cells, B-cell-depleted T cells, or PBMCs came the material, which was cDNA or gDNA.

The CDR3 is 12 amino acids. Trimming removed 3 bases from V and 6 bases from J, with 6 bases in between. This receptor was obtained from a woman aged 70-85 years with acute or convalescent COVID-19. The chain couples TRBV12-3 or TRBV12-4 to TRBJ2-1; D is possibly TRBD2 (6 bases). Sequencing was performed on peripheral blood. The CDR3 nucleotides read TGTGCCAGCAGTTTGGGGGGCAATGAGCAGTTCTTC. Its translation: CASSLGGNEQFF.